Included here is one T cell receptor beta chain sequence, with context. Its antigen is unknown. These data originate in a study of T cells expressing NK-cell markers. Across the whole study: HCMV seropositivity marked most of the eight sequenced donors; one was seronegative.

The CDR3 is 12 residues long. Germline V gene sequence: CDR1 DFQATT, CDR2 SNEGSKA (reference sequence). TCRdb re-called the 5' RACE reads; one entry per CDR3 protein, DNA not given. The sample has some 500,000 distinct CDR3 sequences. Overall study findings and caveats: The CD3+CD56-NKG2C+ fraction of a handful of donors was also led by these clonotypes.

This sequence joins TRBV20-1 and TRBJ2-7; lacking DNA, the TRBD1 call made by TCRdb goes unchecked. The sequence was collected from a woman between 45 and 60 years old in good health. The sequencing sample was made of blood T cells: a sorted CD56 or NKG2C T cell subset, CD4+ or CD8+ T cells, or bulk PBMC T cells (not recorded which). The CDR3 sequence is CSATTGGGEQYF.